The entry that follows covers one T cell receptor (beta chain) sequence. As yet, its antigen is unknown. Other nucleotide sequences in the sample specify the same CDR3. The data were obtained in a study of tumour-infiltrating T cells in Burkitt lymphoma. Study details: This cohort included all epidemiological subtypes of Burkitt lymphoma. Repertoire clonality predicted overall and progression-free survival.

Profiled with immunoSEQ multiplex PCR; TCRdb holds only in-frame clones, not every one. The sample shows 5,000 to 7,500 clones, around 85% of them seen only once. CDR1 SNHLY and CDR2 FYNNEI come from the germline V gene. V trimming: 8 bases; J trimming: 0 bases; junction bases outside the gene matches: 3. This CDR3 region has 14 residues. Whole-study results and caveats: Several public clonotypes recurred in numerous Burkitt lymphoma patients.

This receptor was identified in a human donor with Burkitt lymphoma. The sequenced sample was tumor tissue. The chain carries TRBV2 and TRBJ2-2, with 7 bases aligning to TRBD2. CDR3 coding DNA: TGTGCCAGCCCCAGCGGGACGAACACCGGGGAGCTGTTTTTT. This gives the protein CASPSGTNTGELFF.